This T cell receptor beta chain derives from a study of blood T cell repertoires in COVID-19 (dated by TCRdb to the early 2020s). Concerning the study at large: The collaborator samples originated in the United States, Italy and Spain and spanned the acute and convalescent phases of COVID-19. Deeply sampled blood TCRbeta repertoires from subjects exposed to, actively infected with, or recovered from COVID-19 were included in the dataset. A freely available public database, intended as a resource for researchers studying the immune response to SARS-CoV-2, is where the repertoires were released. The material from the prospective study consisted of cDNA or gDNA derived from T cells, B-cell-depleted T cells, or PBMCs. The sample metadata nearly always contained a de-identified subject ID, COVID-19 status, age in years and sex. Where HLA class I and class II types were available, the types were taken from metadata supplied by the sample provider, not from assay-based typing. Samples were obtained from the ongoing ImmuneRACE study (first 160 participants) and from roughly 1,300 subjects provided by 6 global collaborators.

About this clone: The antigen it binds to is not known. Per-nucleotide qualities are absent, and no much larger clonotype sits a single base away.

Enrolling through a virtual design, the prospective study's participants ranged in age from about 18 to 89 years and lived across 20 to 25 United States geographic areas. Cohort assignment in the prospective study relied on participant-reported clinical history from a screening survey and a study questionnaire. In the prospective study, whole blood, serum and a nasopharyngeal or oropharyngeal swab were collected from each participant by mobile phlebotomists. Prospective study participants could optionally give additional blood draws and questionnaires over a roughly two-month period. Blood samples from the prospective study were shipped frozen or at room temperature prior to DNA extraction. The immunoSEQ Assay, a bias-controlled multiplex PCR, was used to amplify TCRbeta CDR3 regions from genomic DNA. On the study's bioinformatics: Nucleated cell counts per sample were estimated from amplification of reference gene primers within the assay. To quantify the absolute abundance of each unique TCRbeta CDR3 rearrangement, sequence reads were collapsed and filtered. Productive Simpson clonality was computed per sample as the square root of Simpson's diversity index over productive rearrangements. This immuneACCESS table, as held by TCRdb, lists in-frame sequences with V and J called but not all clones. Of the missing ones, under half trace to an unresolved V gene in checked studies; the others have no known cause. Clone size and V and J calls were adopted from that table, with D and trimming inferred from the DNA. This sample has fewer than 250,000 clones in its table, and around 88% of those were observed once. The leading ten clones occupy roughly 14% of the sample.

From the germline V gene, CDR1 is SGHRS and CDR2 is YFSETQ. V sheds 2 bases and J sheds 5 bases, leaving 7 bases between their ends. The CDR3 numbers 12 residues from cysteine through phenylalanine. Just CDR3 DNA is preserved here, 36 bases in frame from base 1. Summary of the overall study and its limitations: The quantity of clinical and demographic metadata differed by source and by participant and was supplied without curation.

The receptor was derived from a woman in her fifties or sixties with acute COVID-19. The chain joins TRBV5-1 to TRBJ1-2; the D gene lacks a confident call. Sequencing was carried out using PBMCs or T cells enriched from blood (not recorded which). CDR3 sequence: CASSLFGYGYTF. In nucleotide form, the sequence is TGCGCCAGCAGCTTATTCGGGTATGGCTACACCTTC. The full variable domain, with segments outside the CDR3 supplied by the reference TRBV5-1 and TRBJ1-2 proteins, appears as KAGVTQTPRYLIKTRGQQVTLSCSPISGHRSVSWYQQTPGQGLQFLFEYFSETQRNKGNFPGRFSGRQFSNSRSEMNVSTLELGDSALYLCASSLFGYGYTFGSGTRLTVV.